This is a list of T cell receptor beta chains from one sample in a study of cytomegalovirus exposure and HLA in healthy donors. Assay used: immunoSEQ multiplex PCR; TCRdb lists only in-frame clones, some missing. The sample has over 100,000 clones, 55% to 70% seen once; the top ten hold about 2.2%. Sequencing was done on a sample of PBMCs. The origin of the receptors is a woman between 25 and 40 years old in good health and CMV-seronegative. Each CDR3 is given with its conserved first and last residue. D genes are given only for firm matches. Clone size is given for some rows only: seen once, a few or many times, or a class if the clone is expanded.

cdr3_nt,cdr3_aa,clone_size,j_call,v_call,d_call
TGTGCCAGCAGCCAAAAGAGTTCCGCCGCCGAGCAGTACTTC,CASSQKSSAAEQYF,NA,TRBJ2-7,TRBV16,NA
TGTGCCAGCAGATATTCCGGACAGGGGAATGGCTACACCTTC,CASRYSGQGNGYTF,few,TRBJ1-2,TRBV6-1,TRBD1
TGTGCCAGCAGCTGGACAGGGACAGATACGCAGTATTTT,CASSWTGTDTQYF,NA,TRBJ2-3,TRBV5-4,TRBD1
TGTGCCAGCAGCGTAGGGGCGGGAGCGGAATACGAGCAGTACTTC,CASSVGAGAEYEQYF,few,TRBJ2-7,TRBV9,TRBD2
TGCAGTGCTAGATACGGCAATGAGCAGTTCTTC,CSARYGNEQFF,NA,TRBJ2-1,TRBV20-1,NA
TGTGCCAGCAGCTTAGGCGGCCTAGCGGCCCTCCCTTGGAATGAGCAGTTCTTC,CASSLGGLAALPWNEQFF,few,TRBJ2-1,TRBV11-3,TRBD2
TGTGCCAGCAGCTTAGTGCAGACGAGGGGCTACACCTTC,CASSLVQTRGYTF,NA,TRBJ1-2,TRBV11-2,NA
TGTGCCAGTAGTATGAGCTCCTACGAGCAGTACTTC,CASSMSSYEQYF,NA,TRBJ2-7,TRBV19,NA
TGTGCCAGCAGCCTCTTTAGCGGTGAGCAGTTCTTC,CASSLFSGEQFF,NA,TRBJ2-1,TRBV11-2,NA
TGTGCCAGCAGCTACCAGGGCTACGAGCAGTACTTC,CASSYQGYEQYF,NA,TRBJ2-7,TRBV11-3,NA
TGTGCCAGCAGCCAGGCCGGGACAGCGCATCCTAACTATGGCTACACCTTC,CASSQAGTAHPNYGYTF,NA,TRBJ1-2,TRBV5-6,TRBD1
TGTGCCAGCAGTGCAGGGGTGAACACCGGGGAGCTGTTTTTT,CASSAGVNTGELFF,few,TRBJ2-2,TRBV6-1,NA
TGTGCCAGCAGCAATAGCGGGAGGGCGGGAATAGGTGAGCAGTTCTTC,CASSNSGRAGIGEQFF,NA,TRBJ2-1,TRBV7-9,TRBD2
TGCGCCAGCAGCCAAGTCACACTAAGCACAGATACGCAGTATTTT,CASSQVTLSTDTQYF,NA,TRBJ2-3,TRBV4-1,NA
TGTGCCAGCAGCTTAGAGGCAGGGACAGATACGCAGTATTTT,CASSLEAGTDTQYF,NA,TRBJ2-3,TRBV11-3,NA
TGTGCCAGCAGTGAAAGGACAGGCAATCAGCCCCAGCATTTT,CASSERTGNQPQHF,NA,TRBJ1-5,TRBV6-1,NA
TGCGCCAGCAGCCAAGATTCAAAAACCGGCTATGGCTACACCTTC,CASSQDSKTGYGYTF,NA,TRBJ1-2,TRBV4-1,NA
TGCGCCAGCAGCCAAGAGGCGGGAGTCAATGAGCAGTTCTTC,CASSQEAGVNEQFF,NA,TRBJ2-1,TRBV4-1,TRBD2
TGTGCCAGCGTGGACAGGGGACCCTACGAGCAGTACTTC,CASVDRGPYEQYF,few,TRBJ2-7,TRBV2,TRBD1
TGTGCCAGCTGGGGACAGTACGATAACTACTATGGCTACACCTTC,CASWGQYDNYYGYTF,NA,TRBJ1-2,TRBV28,TRBD1
TGTGCCAGCTCACGGGGAACGGAGGATTCACCCCTCCACTTT,CASSRGTEDSPLHF,once,TRBJ1-6,TRBV18,NA
TGTGCCAGCAGAAATTGGAGGGATAGGTACGAGCAGTACTTC,CASRNWRDRYEQYF,few,TRBJ2-7,TRBV11-2,NA
TGCAGTGCTACAGGGGTCAATGAGCAGTTCTTC,CSATGVNEQFF,NA,TRBJ2-1,TRBV20-1,NA
TGCGCCAGCAAGCTAGCGGGAGGGCCCTACGAGCAGTACTTC,CASKLAGGPYEQYF,few,TRBJ2-7,TRBV5-1,TRBD2
TGCAGTGCTAGACATAACAGGGAGGCTTTCTTT,CSARHNREAFF,NA,TRBJ1-1,TRBV20-1,NA
TGTGCCAGTAGGGAGGGGAGCAATCAGCCCCAGCATTTT,CASREGSNQPQHF,NA,TRBJ1-5,TRBV19,NA
TGTGCCAGCAGCCCAGGGCAAGAGACCCAGTACTTC,CASSPGQETQYF,NA,TRBJ2-5,TRBV7-2,NA
TGTGCCAGCAGCGTAGAAGGAGGGCCCGCACTATCCTACAATGAGCAGTTCTTC,CASSVEGGPALSYNEQFF,NA,TRBJ2-1,TRBV9,NA
TGTGCCAGCAGTTATTTCCAGGGGCGGTCCTACGAGCAGTACTTC,CASSYFQGRSYEQYF,NA,TRBJ2-7,TRBV6-7,NA
TGCGCCAGCAGCCCGGGACCAGGGACTTACGAGCAGTACTTC,CASSPGPGTYEQYF,NA,TRBJ2-7,TRBV5-1,NA
TGTGCCACCAGCAGAGGAGGACAGTCGAACAATGAGCAGTTCTTC,CATSRGGQSNNEQFF,few,TRBJ2-1,TRBV15,NA
TGTGCCAGTAGTATAGACCCTACTCTACGCACCGGGGAGCTGTTTTTT,CASSIDPTLRTGELFF,NA,TRBJ2-2,TRBV19,NA
TGTGCCAGCAGTGAATGGTTGGCGGACTATGAGCAGTTCTTC,CASSEWLADYEQFF,once,TRBJ2-1,TRBV6-1,NA
TGTGCCAGCAGCTTGACTAGCGGGCCCACCTACGAGCAGTACTTC,CASSLTSGPTYEQYF,few,TRBJ2-7,TRBV27,TRBD2
TGTGCCAGCAGCTTCCTAGCGGGAGGGAACACCGGGGAGCTGTTTTTT,CASSFLAGGNTGELFF,NA,TRBJ2-2,TRBV7-2,TRBD2
TGTGCCAGCAGCTTGAGGGCTAGCGGGACCCTGTACGAGCAGTACTTC,CASSLRASGTLYEQYF,NA,TRBJ2-7,TRBV5-5,TRBD2
TGTGCCAGCAGCCCCGGGACAGGGCAAAGGTTTAGGCAGTATTTT,CASSPGTGQRFRQYF,NA,TRBJ2-3,TRBV2,TRBD1
TGTGCCAGCAGCTTAGAAATCACGGGACTAGCGGGAGGGTACGAGCAGTACTTC,CASSLEITGLAGGYEQYF,NA,TRBJ2-7,TRBV11-2,TRBD2
TGTGCCAGTTCGTCGGGGGGAACGAACACCGGGGAGCTGTTTTTT,CASSSGGTNTGELFF,NA,TRBJ2-2,TRBV28,TRBD2
TGTGCCAGCAGTTTCCGGGGGTATACGCAGTATTTT,CASSFRGYTQYF,NA,TRBJ2-3,TRBV2,NA
TGTGCCTGGAGTTTGGACAAGAACTATGGCTACACCTTC,CAWSLDKNYGYTF,few,TRBJ1-2,TRBV30,NA
TGTGCCAGCAGCTTAGGTTCAGGGTTTAACTATGGCTACACCTTC,CASSLGSGFNYGYTF,NA,TRBJ1-2,TRBV7-9,NA
TGTGCCAGCAGCTTACGGGCAGCGGGGCGGGCTGAAGCTTTCTTT,CASSLRAAGRAEAFF,NA,TRBJ1-1,TRBV13,NA
TGTGCCAGCAGCTGGGGGGTATCAGGGATGAACACTGAAGCTTTCTTT,CASSWGVSGMNTEAFF,NA,TRBJ1-1,TRBV7-8,NA
TGCGCCAGCAGCTCTTCTAGCGGGATAGGCGAGCAGTACTTC,CASSSSSGIGEQYF,once,TRBJ2-7,TRBV5-1,TRBD2
TGTGCCAGCAGTTTTAAGCGTTCTGGCACAGATACGCAGTATTTT,CASSFKRSGTDTQYF,NA,TRBJ2-3,TRBV27,NA
TGTGCCAGCTCACCTCGGGACTCAGATACGCAGTATTTT,CASSPRDSDTQYF,NA,TRBJ2-3,TRBV18,NA
TGTGCCAGCAGCCTCAGGGCCTACGAGCAGTACTTC,CASSLRAYEQYF,NA,TRBJ2-7,TRBV2,NA
TGTGCCAGCTCACGGGACAGGGCTAATGAAAAACTGTTTTTT,CASSRDRANEKLFF,NA,TRBJ1-4,TRBV18,TRBD1
TGCGCCAGCAGCTTGGCCGGCACAGGGGGAACCGGGGAGCTGTTTTTT,CASSLAGTGGTGELFF,NA,TRBJ2-2,TRBV5-1,TRBD1
TGTGCCAGCAGCTCCTCTTTTGGGCTGTATTCTGAGCAGTACTTC,CASSSSFGLYSEQYF,NA,TRBJ2-7,TRBV7-2,NA
TGTGCCAGCAGTGCGAGACAGGGGCTCGGCTATGGCTACACCTTC,CASSARQGLGYGYTF,few,TRBJ1-2,TRBV27,TRBD1
TGCGCCAGCAGCCTCCGGGACAGGGGATACAATGAGCAGTTCTTC,CASSLRDRGYNEQFF,few,TRBJ2-1,TRBV4-3,TRBD1
TGTGCCAGCAGTCCGCCCGGACTAGCGGGAGGATATTTAATCGAGCAGTACTTC,CASSPPGLAGGYLIEQYF,few,TRBJ2-7,TRBV27,TRBD2
TGTGCCAGCAGCCCTAGAGACGACAGGGCCGGAAACACCATATATTTT,CASSPRDDRAGNTIYF,NA,TRBJ1-3,TRBV11-1,TRBD1
TGTGCCAGCAGCTTGCCGGACAACTCTGGGTACACCTTC,CASSLPDNSGYTF,NA,TRBJ1-2,TRBV7-9,NA
TGTGCCAGCAGCTTGAGGGGGAGTGGCTACACCTTC,CASSLRGSGYTF,NA,TRBJ1-2,TRBV5-4,NA